This TCR beta chain came from a study of CD8+ T cells in alopecia areata. This clone occurred once. Antigen: not known. Study-wide points: Lesional scalp, notably in alopecia totalis/universalis, had clonality above that of normal scalp. Scalp sequencing captures resident alphabeta T cells of normal skin too.

CDR3 length: 17 amino acids. Germline V gene sequence: CDR1 SQVTM, CDR2 ANQGSEA. Trimming removed 5 bases from V and 0 bases from J, with 23 bases in between. Extracted RNA was reverse transcribed into cDNA, the sequencing template. Sequencing used immunoSEQ multiplex PCR; TCRdb keeps in-frame clones, though not all of them. The table has about 120,000 clones, approximately 47% seen once. The sample consisted of NKG2D-low CD8+ T cells sorted from blood. This clonotype originated in a human donor with alopecia areata. The chain combines TRBV29-1 with TRBJ2-7; D possibly corresponds to TRBD2 (6 bases). For the CDR3, the DNA is TGCAGCGTTCCATGGGGGGTCAGGAGCCACAACTCCTACGAGCAGTACTTC. It is translated as CSVPWGVRSHNSYEQYF.